This is a list of T cell receptor beta chains from one sample in a study of blood T cell repertoires in COVID-19. Some clones are missing from TCRdb's copy, which holds only in-frame ones; the method was immunoSEQ multiplex PCR. The sample carries around 140,000 clones, 85% to 90% recorded once. Input material: peripheral blood. Source of these receptors: a man aged 55 to 70 with active or convalescent COVID-19. Each CDR3 is given with its conserved first and last residue. Each record gives: clone size, V gene, D gene, J gene, CDR3 protein, CDR3 DNA. D genes are given only for firm matches. Expanded clones get a size class; other rows say once, few or many, or leave the size out.

-	TRBV30	-	TRBJ1-1	CAWSGVLNTEAFF	TGTGCCTGGAGCGGGGTCCTGAACACTGAAGCTTTCTTT
-	TRBV6-5	TRBD2	TRBJ2-5	CASRRGEGGETQYF	TGTGCCAGCAGGCGGGGGGAGGGTGGAGAGACCCAGTACTTC
-	TRBV19	TRBD2	TRBJ2-1	CASTPGRLAGGGGEQFF	TGTGCCAGTACCCCCGGGAGACTAGCGGGAGGTGGTGGTGAGCAGTTCTTC
-	TRBV5-1	TRBD1	TRBJ2-2	CASSIGQGLNTGELFF	TGCGCCAGCAGCATAGGACAGGGACTGAACACCGGGGAGCTGTTTTTT
-	TRBV4-2	TRBD2	TRBJ2-1	CASSQGKGTSGALQFF	TGTGCCAGCAGCCAAGGGAAGGGGACTAGCGGGGCTTTGCAGTTCTTC
-	TRBV5-6	TRBD1	TRBJ1-2	CASSLGDRAYGYTF	TGTGCCAGCAGCTTGGGGGACAGGGCCTATGGCTACACCTTC
few	TRBV6-5	-	TRBJ1-1	CASSLSHRNTEAFF	TGTGCCAGCAGTTTGTCACACCGGAACACTGAAGCTTTCTTT
once	TRBV4-1	-	TRBJ1-1	CASTNWGLGNTEAFF	TGCGCCAGTACCAACTGGGGGCTGGGGAACACTGAAGCTTTCTTT
-	TRBV5-1	TRBD1	TRBJ1-1	CASSQQGAVNTEAFF	TGCGCCAGCAGCCAACAGGGGGCAGTGAACACTGAAGCTTTCTTT
-	TRBV7-8	-	TRBJ1-1	CASSWRDLPNTEAFF	TGTGCCAGCAGCTGGAGGGACCTGCCGAACACTGAAGCTTTCTTT
-	TRBV5-5	TRBD2	TRBJ2-5	CASSLVRGVETQYF	TGTGCCAGCAGCTTGGTTCGGGGGGTGGAGACCCAGTACTTC
-	TRBV6-6	-	TRBJ1-6	CASSYSDSQGKSPLHF	TGTGCCAGCAGTTACTCTGATAGCCAGGGAAAGTCACCCCTCCACTTT
-	TRBV7-9	-	TRBJ2-1	CASSSPPGMGFYNEQFF	TGTGCCAGCAGCTCGCCTCCCGGGATGGGGTTTTACAATGAGCAGTTCTTC
-	TRBV11-2	-	TRBJ2-3	CASTHQGTDTQYF	TGTGCCAGCACCCATCAGGGCACAGATACGCAGTATTTT
-	TRBV5-4	-	TRBJ1-1	CASSLNRGWDTEAFF	TGTGCCAGCAGCTTAAATCGGGGTTGGGACACTGAAGCTTTCTTT
-	TRBV9	TRBD1	TRBJ1-2	CASSAPGTGVNYGYTF	TGTGCCAGCAGCGCGCCCGGGACAGGGGTTAACTATGGCTACACCTTC
-	TRBV7-9	-	TRBJ2-1	CASSPGNSYNEQFF	TGTGCCAGCAGTCCGGGTAACTCCTACAATGAGCAGTTCTTC
few	TRBV30	TRBD1	TRBJ1-3	CAWSSGTGPSRGNTIYF	TGTGCCTGGTCTAGCGGGACAGGACCATCGCGCGGAAACACCATATATTTT
-	TRBV4-3	TRBD1	TRBJ1-6	CASSQDNRGSVGPLHF	TGCGCCAGCAGCCAAGATAACAGGGGATCTGTAGGACCCCTCCACTTT
-	TRBV6-2/TRBV6-3	TRBD1	TRBJ1-6	CASSPGTARSPLHF	TGTGCCAGCAGTCCCGGGACAGCTCGTTCACCCCTCCACTTT
-	TRBV14	-	TRBJ2-7	CASSQEIRRGYEQYF	TGTGCCAGCAGCCAAGAGATTAGGAGAGGTTACGAGCAGTACTTC
-	TRBV11-2	-	TRBJ2-3	CASRTGQRTDTQYF	TGTGCCAGCAGGACGGGACAACGCACAGATACGCAGTATTTT
once	TRBV9	TRBD2	TRBJ2-1	CASSVLAGGYNEQFF	TGTGCCAGCAGCGTCCTAGCGGGGGGGTACAATGAGCAGTTCTTC
-	TRBV6-2/TRBV6-3	TRBD1	TRBJ2-2	CASSRVQGDTGELFF	TGTGCCAGCAGCCGCGTTCAGGGGGACACCGGGGAGCTGTTTTTT
-	TRBV3-1/TRBV3-2	TRBD1	TRBJ1-1	CASSQAPGQVNTEAFF	TGTGCCAGCAGCCAAGCACCGGGACAGGTGAACACTGAAGCTTTCTTT
-	TRBV5-4	TRBD1	TRBJ1-3	CASSWDSFSGNTIYF	TGTGCCAGCAGCTGGGACAGCTTCTCTGGAAACACCATATATTTT
-	TRBV5-1	-	TRBJ2-1	CASSHYNEQFF	TGCGCCAGCAGCCATTACAATGAGCAGTTCTTC
-	TRBV7-7	-	TRBJ2-1	CASSLGPNREQFF	TGTGCCAGCAGCTTGGGGCCTAATCGTGAGCAGTTCTTC
-	TRBV19	-	TRBJ1-2	CASSIPRTGIYGYTF	TGTGCCAGTAGTATACCCCGGACGGGGATCTATGGCTACACCTTC
-	TRBV10-3	TRBD2	TRBJ2-1	CAISEEASGLIQQFF	TGTGCCATCAGTGAGGAGGCTAGCGGTTTGATCCAGCAGTTCTTC
-	TRBV3-1/TRBV3-2	-	TRBJ1-2	CASSQFQDTYGYTF	TGTGCCAGCAGCCAATTCCAGGACACCTATGGCTACACCTTC
-	TRBV7-2	-	TRBJ1-1	CASSSQALNTEAFF	TGTGCCAGCAGCTCGCAAGCATTGAACACTGAAGCTTTCTTT
-	TRBV24-1	TRBD2	TRBJ2-5	CATSDPGGAGETQYF	TGTGCCACCAGTGACCCGGGGGGAGCGGGGGAGACCCAGTACTTC
-	TRBV4-1	-	TRBJ1-5	CASSHLGEGNQPQHF	TGCGCCAGCAGCCACCTTGGGGAGGGGAATCAGCCCCAGCATTTT
few	TRBV4-3	-	TRBJ2-3	CASSQEVTTDTQYF	TGCGCCAGCAGCCAGGAGGTAACAACCGATACGCAGTATTTT
-	TRBV20-1	-	TRBJ2-1	CSADSYNEQFF	TGCAGTGCCGACAGCTACAATGAGCAGTTCTTC